These 21 T cell receptor beta chains were all obtained from the same sample, sequenced in a study of TIL therapy for anti-PD-1-resistant metastatic lung cancer. The sample's time point: pre-treatment sample, taken before nivolumab and TIL therapy. The tumor samples were excised metastases, mostly pleural nodules or supraclavicular lymph nodes. The libraries were made with immunoSEQ v3. Sequencing used immunoSEQ multiplex PCR; TCRdb keeps in-frame clones, though not all of them. Seen here are 25,000 to 30,000 clones, around 70% observed once, and the top ten hold 7% to 9%. The sample in question was tumor tissue, obtained at baseline. The receptors were gathered from a person between 25 and 79 years old with non-small cell lung cancer.

This clone was seen only once. This chain's CDR3 is CASSFGTSGPQETQYF. In DNA, the CDR3 is TGTGCCAGCAGCTTCGGGACTAGCGGTCCACAAGAGACCCAGTACTTC. The chain employs TRBV11-3 and TRBJ2-5; 11 bases match TRBD2. V was clipped by 3 bases and J by 2 bases; unmatched bases: 5. CDR1 and CDR2 from the germline V gene are SGHNT and YENEEA. CDR3 length equals 16 residues.

This clone was counted between two and nine times. This chain connects TRBV7-2 to TRBJ2-5; D perhaps matches TRBD1 (6 bases). The length of the CDR3 is 14 residues. Trimming stripped 1 base from V and 5 bases from J, with 11 bases between. CDR1 SGHTA and CDR2 FQGNSA come from the germline V gene. The CDR3 DNA reads as TGTGCCAGCAGCTTAGTACAGGGCGTGGAGACCCAGTACTTC. It encodes CASSLVQGVETQYF.

In its sample, this clone was seen a few times. V gene TRBV11-3 combines with J gene TRBJ2-2; 10 bases are a match to TRBD2. V was pared by 3 bases and J by 0 bases, with 1 base of the junction left unmatched. CDR3 length equals 16 residues. Germline values: CDR1 SGHNT, CDR2 YENEEA. The CDR3 region is CASSLSGGANTGELFF. CDR3 coding DNA: TGTGCCAGCAGCTTGAGCGGGGGGGCGAACACCGGGGAGCTGTTTTTT.

V gene TRBV7-2 combines with J gene TRBJ2-3; D might be TRBD1 (6 bases). The ends were cut back, 5 bases at V and 2 bases at J, with 17 bases in the middle. CDR1 is SGHTA and CDR2 is FQGNSA in the germline V gene. The CDR3 is made up of 16 amino acids. The CDR3 DNA follows: TGTGCCAGCAGCACCCCAGGGGTGGGCCTCACAGATACGCAGTATTTT. The encoded protein is CASSTPGVGLTDTQYF.

This clone was observed a few times. CDR3 sequence (DNA): TGTGCCAGCAGCCTTGAAGGGGCGGTCTCACCCCTCCACTTT. It translates to CASSLEGAVSPLHF. The genes are TRBV4-2 and TRBJ1-6, with D possibly TRBD1 on 5 matching bases. The CDR3 length is 14 residues. With 4 bases removed from V and 10 bases from J, the gap between germline ends came to 14 bases. Germline-derived CDR1 and CDR2 are LGHNA and YNFKEQ.

The chain combines TRBV30 with TRBJ1-2; the match to TRBD1 covers 9 bases. The CDR3 has 16 residues. From germline, CDR1 is GTSNPN and CDR2 SVGIG (reference sequence). Trimming at V came to 0 bases and at J to 8 bases, leaving 13 bases not matched to a gene. CDR3 sequence: CAWSVPGAQGAGGYTF. The CDR3 DNA follows: TGTGCCTGGAGTGTACCGGGGGCACAGGGGGCGGGAGGCTACACCTTC.

This clone was counted a few times. The chain has TRBV15 and TRBJ1-6; D is unclear. The germline V gene encodes CDR1 LNHNV and CDR2 YYDKDF (reference sequence). The CDR3 covers 14 residues. Trimming cost V 7 bases and J 0 bases, with 7 bases left between them. This chain's CDR3 is CATKASSYNSPLHF. CDR3 nucleotide sequence: TGTGCCACCAAAGCTAGCTCCTATAATTCACCCCTCCACTTT.

The genes are TRBV2 and TRBJ2-3; 10 bases match TRBD2. The CDR3 loop spans 16 amino acids. Trimming cost V 8 bases and J 0 bases; bases outside gene matches: 8. Per the germline V gene, CDR1 is SNHLY and CDR2 is FYNNEI. Here the CDR3 reads CASFVSGGASTDTQYF. The CDR3 region has the DNA TGTGCCAGCTTTGTAAGCGGGGGGGCGAGCACAGATACGCAGTATTTT. The variable domain in full, with the rest retrieved from reference TRBV2 and TRBJ2-3, is EPEVTQTPSHQVTQMGQEVILRCVPISNHLYFYWYRQILGQKVEFLVSFYNNEISEKSEIFDDQFSVERPDGSNFTLKIRSTKLEDSAMYFCASFVSGGASTDTQYFGPGTRLTVL.

The chain joins TRBV28 to TRBJ1-1; possibly TRBD1 for D (6 bases). The V gene lost 3 bases and the J gene lost 6 bases, with 11 bases spanning the gap. The CDR3 has 13 residues. Looked up from germline, CDR1 is MDHEN and CDR2 is SYDVKM. DNA for the CDR3: TGTGCCAGCAGTTTCGGACAGAGTTCTGAAGCTTTCTTT. This codes for CASSFGQSSEAFF.

V and J are TRBV11-2 and TRBJ2-7; 9 bases match TRBD1. This CDR3 is 15 amino acids long. V lost 5 bases and J lost 1; bases outside the gene matches: 6. Germline lookup yields CDR1 SGHAT and CDR2 FQNNGV. The CDR3 DNA sequence: TGTGCCAGCAGCCCGGGACAGGGAGGGTCCTACGAGCAGTACTTC. It yields the protein CASSPGQGGSYEQYF.

J is TRBJ2-7 and V is TRBV7-6, with D possibly matching TRBD1 (6 bases). CDR1 SGHVS and CDR2 FNYEAQ come from the germline V gene. V gave up 6 bases and J gave up 0 bases, with 12 bases separating them. The length of the CDR3 is 14 residues. Written as DNA, the CDR3 is TGTGCCAGCAGTGGGCAGGGGACCTCCTACGAGCAGTACTTC. Its translation is CASSGQGTSYEQYF.

V usage is TRBV6-1 and J usage is TRBJ1-2; a possible D gene is TRBD1 (5 bases). The CDR3 sequence is 14 residues long. V gave up 7 bases and J gave up 8 bases, with 20 bases separating them. Germline values: CDR1 MNHNS, CDR2 SASEGT. CDR3 coding DNA: TGTGCCAGCATCGAGACGTTCAGGGCGGACGGCTACACCTTC. Translating gives CASIETFRADGYTF.

V and J are TRBV7-7 and TRBJ2-1; 11 nucleotides match TRBD2. Trimming at V came to 6 bases and at J to 3 bases, leaving 7 bases not matched to a gene. This CDR3 region has 16 residues. The V gene's germline CDR1 is SSHAT and CDR2 FNYEAQ (reference sequence). The CDR3 DNA follows: TGTGCCAGCAGGAAGACTAGCGGGGAGTACTACAATGAGCAGTTCTTC. Its translation is CASRKTSGEYYNEQFF. The variable domain in full, completed from reference TRBV7-7 and TRBJ2-1, reads GAGVSQSPRYKVTKRGQDVTLRCDPISSHATLYWYQQALGQGPEFLTYFNYEAQPDKSGLPSDRFSAERPEGSISTLTIQRTEQRDSAMYRCASRKTSGEYYNEQFFGPGTRLTVL.

The V gene is TRBV18, the J gene TRBJ1-2; D gene ambiguous. CDR1 KGHSH and CDR2 LQKENI come from the germline V gene. The V end lost 4 bases, the J end lost 2 bases, and 11 bases lay between the germline ends. The CDR3 length is 14 residues. CDR3: CASSRGDGNYGYTF. CDR3 nucleotides: TGTGCCAGCTCACGAGGTGATGGGAACTATGGCTACACCTTC.

DNA of the CDR3: TGTGCCAGCAGCCCCCCGGGACTAGCGAGGGGCACAGATACGCAGTATTTT. Protein sequence: CASSPPGLARGTDTQYF. The rearrangement uses TRBV9 and TRBJ2-3; 10 nucleotides align to TRBD2. The CDR3 runs to 17 residues. The ends lost 4 bases at V and 1 base at J; junction bases unmatched: 9. CDR1 SGDLS and CDR2 YYNGEE come from the germline V gene. Combining the CDR3 with reference TRBV9 and TRBJ2-3 gives the whole variable domain DSGVTQTPKHLITATGQRVTLRCSPRSGDLSVYWYQQSLDQGLQFLIQYYNGEERAKGNILERFSAQQFPDLHSELNLSSLELGDSALYFCASSPPGLARGTDTQYFGPGTRLTVL.

V gene TRBV6-5 combines with J gene TRBJ2-7; D might be TRBD1 (6 bases). The CDR3 runs 14 residues. Germline V gene data show CDR1 as MNHEY and CDR2 as SVGAGI. With 6 bases removed from V and 0 bases from J, the gap between germline ends came to 12 bases. DNA of the CDR3: TGTGCCAGCAGCCTCGGACAGAGCTCCTACGAGCAGTACTTC. Encoded protein: CASSLGQSSYEQYF.

The rearrangement links TRBV5-1 to TRBJ2-1, with 10 bases lining up with TRBD2. The CDR3 sequence is 17 residues long. Per germline, CDR1 SGHRS and CDR2 YFSETQ. V lost 0 bases, J lost 5 bases, and 8 bases stayed unmatched. Here the CDR3 DNA reads TGCGCCAGCAGCTTGGAATTAGCGGGGGGAAATAACAATGAGCAGTTCTTC. This translates into CASSLELAGGNNNEQFF.

This chain uses TRBV4-1 with TRBJ2-6; D ambiguous. Trimming stripped 4 bases from V and 1 base from J, with 11 bases between. Germline lookup yields CDR1 MGHRA and CDR2 YSYEKL. The CDR3 is 16 residues long. The CDR3 region has the DNA TGCGCCAGCAGCCTCGTGGGCGGATCTGGGGCCAACGTCCTGACTTTC. Residues: CASSLVGGSGANVLTF.

The chain has TRBV5-4 and TRBJ2-3; 7 nucleotides line up with TRBD2. Germline CDR1 SGHNT, CDR2 YYREEE (reference sequence). The CDR3 spans 14 residues. The J segment lost 6 bases and the V segment lost 1 base, leaving 5 bases of the junction unmatched. As DNA, the CDR3 is TGTGCCAGCAGCTTGCTTGGGGGGGAGGATACGCAGTATTTT. Its translation: CASSLLGGEDTQYF.

This clone is categorized as medium-sized. The V gene is TRBV2, the J gene TRBJ1-5; TRBD1 aligns across 9 bases. Germline-derived CDR1 and CDR2 are SNHLY and FYNNEI. V shed 6 bases, J shed 4 bases, and the junction held 4 bases outside the gene matches. The CDR3 runs 14 residues. This CDR3 reads CASRETGGNQPQHF. DNA of the CDR3: TGTGCCAGCAGAGAGACAGGGGGGAATCAGCCCCAGCATTTT.

The genes are TRBV7-2 and TRBJ2-3; tentatively, D is TRBD1 (5 bases). V lost 3 bases to trimming and J lost 1 base, with 11 bases between them. Germline CDR1 is SGHTA and CDR2 is FQGNSA. This CDR3 is built from 15 residues. CDR3: CASSFNGRGTDTQYF. The CDR3 DNA reads TGTGCCAGCAGCTTCAACGGCAGGGGCACAGATACGCAGTATTTT.